This TCR beta chain was sequenced during a study of somatic mutations in cytotoxic T cells in rheumatoid arthritis. This clone has just a few counts. The antigen remains undetermined. Sequencing was performed with immunoSEQ multiplex PCR; in TCRdb, only in-frame clones are kept and a portion is missing. The repertoire consists of approximately 13,000 clones, with nearly 75% occurring once and the leading ten covering around 10%. Study-level results: No significant CD8+ T-cell clonality difference was found between rheumatoid arthritis patients and age-matched controls.

Positive magnetic bead selection, which isolated the CD4+ and CD8+ cells, was followed by a flow cytometry check of purity. The TCR was taken from a woman aged 40 to 50 in good health. What was sequenced was CD8+ T cells sorted from blood.

CDR3 region: CASSLQGYGYTF. The CDR3 region has the DNA TGTGCCAGCAGTTTACAGGGTTATGGCTACACCTTC. The chain couples TRBV28 to TRBJ1-2; D is possibly TRBD1 (5 bases). This CDR3 region has 12 residues. The V end lost 2 bases, the J end lost 5 bases, and 6 bases lay between the germline ends. Germline V gene sequence: CDR1 MDHEN, CDR2 SYDVKM.